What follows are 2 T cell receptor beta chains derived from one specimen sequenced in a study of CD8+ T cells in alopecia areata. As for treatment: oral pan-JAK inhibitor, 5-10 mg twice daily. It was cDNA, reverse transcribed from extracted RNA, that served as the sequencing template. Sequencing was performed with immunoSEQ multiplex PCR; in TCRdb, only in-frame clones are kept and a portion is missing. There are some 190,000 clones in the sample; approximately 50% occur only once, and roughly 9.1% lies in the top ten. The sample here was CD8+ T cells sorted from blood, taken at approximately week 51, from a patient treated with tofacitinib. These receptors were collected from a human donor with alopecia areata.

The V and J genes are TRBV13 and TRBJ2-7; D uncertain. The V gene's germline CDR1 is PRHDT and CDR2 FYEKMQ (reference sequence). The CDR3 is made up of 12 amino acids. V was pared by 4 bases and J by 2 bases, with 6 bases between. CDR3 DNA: TGTGCCAGCAGCTCTAGGGCCTACGAGCAGTACTTC. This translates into CASSSRAYEQYF.

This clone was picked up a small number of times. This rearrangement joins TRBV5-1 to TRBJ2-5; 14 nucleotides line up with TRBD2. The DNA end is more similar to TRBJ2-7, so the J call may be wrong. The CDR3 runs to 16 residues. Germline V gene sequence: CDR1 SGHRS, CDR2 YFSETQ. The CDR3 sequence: CASSFGLAGGSYEQYF. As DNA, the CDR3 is TGCGCCAGCAGCTTTGGACTAGCGGGGGGATCCTACGAGCAGTACTTC.